This is a list of T cell receptor beta chains from one sample in a study of early T cells in non-severe SARS-CoV-2 infection. TCRdb fed the 5' RACE reads into MiXCR, producing one record per CDR3 protein. This table has some 80,000 distinct CDR3 sequences, roughly an eighth appearing once. Sequencing input: whole blood. These receptors all come from an adult who was a healthcare worker with PCR-confirmed SARS-CoV-2 infection or an uninfected control (not recorded which). Each CDR3 is given with its conserved first and last residue. The order of the fields is J gene, D gene, clone size, V gene, CDR3 DNA, CDR3 protein. D genes are given only for firm matches. Rows may omit the clone size; those that give it use once, few, many or a size class.

j_call: TRBJ1-2; d_call: .; clone_size: .; v_call: TRBV6-5; cdr3_nt: TGTGCCAGCAGCACAGCAAACTATGGCTACACCTTC; cdr3_aa: CASSTANYGYTF
j_call: TRBJ2-5; d_call: .; clone_size: few; v_call: TRBV6-2/TRBV6-3; cdr3_nt: TGTGCCAGCAGTCCCCCGGGACGGAAAAAAGAGACCCAGTACTTC; cdr3_aa: CASSPPGRKKETQYF
j_call: TRBJ2-5; d_call: TRBD2; clone_size: few; v_call: TRBV20-1; cdr3_nt: TGCAGTGCTTGTAATACGGGAGGAGAGACCCAGTACTTC; cdr3_aa: CSACNTGGETQYF
j_call: TRBJ2-1; d_call: TRBD2; clone_size: many; v_call: TRBV11-2; cdr3_nt: TGTGCCAGCAGCTTAGGAGCGGGAGGGCCAATCCACAATGAGCAGTTCTTC; cdr3_aa: CASSLGAGGPIHNEQFF
j_call: TRBJ2-7; d_call: .; clone_size: many; v_call: TRBV19; cdr3_nt: TGTGCCAGTAGTACCATTGGGGGTGGCGCCTACGAGCAGTACTTC; cdr3_aa: CASSTIGGGAYEQYF
j_call: TRBJ2-3; d_call: TRBD1; clone_size: many; v_call: TRBV6-1; cdr3_nt: TGTGCCAGCAGTGACGGACAGGGGAGGGGTACGCAGTATTTT; cdr3_aa: CASSDGQGRGTQYF
j_call: TRBJ2-2; d_call: .; clone_size: .; v_call: TRBV5-1; cdr3_nt: TGCGCCAGCAGCTTGTTAGAGGTTTCCGGGGAGCTGTTTTTT; cdr3_aa: CASSLLEVSGELFF
j_call: TRBJ2-7; d_call: TRBD2; clone_size: many; v_call: TRBV7-8; cdr3_nt: TGTGCCAGCAGCTTAGGGTCCGGGAGGGATACCGAGCAGTACTTC; cdr3_aa: CASSLGSGRDTEQYF
j_call: TRBJ1-2; d_call: TRBD1; clone_size: few; v_call: TRBV6-6; cdr3_nt: TGTGCCAGCACCCGACAGGGAACGGTTGGCTACACCTTC; cdr3_aa: CASTRQGTVGYTF
j_call: TRBJ2-1; d_call: TRBD2; clone_size: few; v_call: TRBV5-4; cdr3_nt: TGTGCCAGCAGCTTGAAGGGCGGGAGGGCCACTGAGCAGTTCTTC; cdr3_aa: CASSLKGGRATEQFF
j_call: TRBJ1-5; d_call: TRBD1; clone_size: .; v_call: TRBV12-3/TRBV12-4; cdr3_nt: TGTGCCAGCGGTGGGACAGGGGGCGCGAATCAGCCCCAGCATTTT; cdr3_aa: CASGGTGGANQPQHF
j_call: TRBJ2-7; d_call: TRBD1; clone_size: few; v_call: TRBV10-2; cdr3_nt: TGCGCCAGCAGTCTACCGCCGGGACAGGGGAGGAACGAGCAGTACTTC; cdr3_aa: CASSLPPGQGRNEQYF
j_call: TRBJ1-2; d_call: .; clone_size: many; v_call: TRBV19; cdr3_nt: TGTGCCAGTAGTCCGCCGAGGGTAGTGGGCTACACCTTC; cdr3_aa: CASSPPRVVGYTF
j_call: TRBJ2-7; d_call: .; clone_size: medium-sized; v_call: TRBV27; cdr3_nt: TGTGCCAGCAGTCCGAGCTCCTACGAGCAGTACTTC; cdr3_aa: CASSPSSYEQYF
j_call: TRBJ1-5; d_call: .; clone_size: .; v_call: TRBV12-3/TRBV12-4; cdr3_nt: TGTGCCAGCAGTCCCAGGGAAGGGAGCGGCAATCAGCCCCAGCATTTT; cdr3_aa: CASSPREGSGNQPQHF
j_call: TRBJ1-4; d_call: .; clone_size: many; v_call: TRBV20-1; cdr3_nt: TGCAGTGCCTCACCGGGGCAAATAGGAGAAAAACTGTTTTTT; cdr3_aa: CSASPGQIGEKLFF
j_call: TRBJ2-1; d_call: .; clone_size: .; v_call: TRBV20-1; cdr3_nt: TGCAGTGCTACCATGGGAGTTAGCAATGAGCAGTTCTTC; cdr3_aa: CSATMGVSNEQFF
j_call: TRBJ2-1; d_call: .; clone_size: few; v_call: TRBV19; cdr3_nt: TGTGCCAGTAGTATAAGTGACCGCCGACAGTTCTTC; cdr3_aa: CASSISDRRQFF
j_call: TRBJ2-7; d_call: TRBD2; clone_size: once; v_call: TRBV7-2; cdr3_nt: TGTGCCAGCAGCGTGACTAGCGGGGGTTTCTACGAGCAGTACTTC; cdr3_aa: CASSVTSGGFYEQYF
j_call: TRBJ2-7; d_call: TRBD2; clone_size: few; v_call: TRBV6-5; cdr3_nt: TGTGCCAGCAGTCGGGGGGATCTTGGCTACGAGCAGTACTTC; cdr3_aa: CASSRGDLGYEQYF
j_call: TRBJ1-1; d_call: .; clone_size: .; v_call: TRBV15; cdr3_nt: TGTGCCACCAGCAGCCAGGGGTCGAACACTGAAGCTTTCTTT; cdr3_aa: CATSSQGSNTEAFF
j_call: TRBJ2-2; d_call: TRBD2; clone_size: many; v_call: TRBV19; cdr3_nt: TGTGCCAGTAGTAAGGGACTAGCAAACGTCCACCGGGAGCTGTTTTTT; cdr3_aa: CASSKGLANVHRELFF
j_call: TRBJ2-7; d_call: TRBD2; clone_size: few; v_call: TRBV7-6; cdr3_nt: TGTGCCAGCAGCCTGACCGGGACTACCTACGAGCAGTACTTC; cdr3_aa: CASSLTGTTYEQYF
j_call: TRBJ1-1; d_call: .; clone_size: .; v_call: TRBV9; cdr3_nt: TGTGCCAGCAGCGTAGTCAAAACGGACACTGAAGCTTTCTTT; cdr3_aa: CASSVVKTDTEAFF
j_call: TRBJ2-5; d_call: TRBD2; clone_size: many; v_call: TRBV7-8; cdr3_nt: TGTGCCAGCAGCGCACTCCGAAGCGGGAGGGAAGAGACCCAGTACTTC; cdr3_aa: CASSALRSGREETQYF
j_call: TRBJ1-6; d_call: .; clone_size: .; v_call: TRBV11-2; cdr3_nt: TGTGCCAGCAGCTTAGGCATCTTTAATTCACCCCTCCACTTT; cdr3_aa: CASSLGIFNSPLHF
j_call: TRBJ2-7; d_call: .; clone_size: many; v_call: TRBV6-6; cdr3_nt: TGTGCCAGCAGAAGTCTGGGGTCATCCTACGAGCAGTACTTC; cdr3_aa: CASRSLGSSYEQYF
j_call: TRBJ1-1; d_call: TRBD1; clone_size: .; v_call: TRBV27; cdr3_nt: TGTGCCAGCTACCGGGACAGGGTTTCCCCGAACACTGAAGCTTTCTTT; cdr3_aa: CASYRDRVSPNTEAFF
j_call: TRBJ2-6; d_call: .; clone_size: .; v_call: TRBV18; cdr3_nt: TGTGCCAGCTCTGAAGGGGCCTCTGGGGCCAACGTCCTGACTTTC; cdr3_aa: CASSEGASGANVLTF
j_call: TRBJ1-2; d_call: TRBD1; clone_size: .; v_call: TRBV24-1; cdr3_nt: TGTGCCACCAGTGATCCGGGACAGGGATATGGCTACACCTTC; cdr3_aa: CATSDPGQGYGYTF
j_call: TRBJ2-7; d_call: .; clone_size: few; v_call: TRBV7-9; cdr3_nt: TGTGCCAGCTCCGTAGCCTACGAGCAGTACTTC; cdr3_aa: CASSVAYEQYF
j_call: TRBJ2-7; d_call: TRBD2; clone_size: few; v_call: TRBV20-1; cdr3_nt: TGCAGTGCTGGTTTTACTAGCGGCGCCTACGAGCAGTACTTC; cdr3_aa: CSAGFTSGAYEQYF
j_call: TRBJ1-1; d_call: .; clone_size: .; v_call: TRBV9; cdr3_nt: TGTGCCAGCAGCGAGGGGTCCCATTCTGAAGCTTTCTTT; cdr3_aa: CASSEGSHSEAFF
j_call: TRBJ1-4; d_call: .; clone_size: .; v_call: TRBV20-1; cdr3_nt: TGCAGTGCTAGAGACAGGCCTAATGAAAAACTGTTTTTT; cdr3_aa: CSARDRPNEKLFF
j_call: TRBJ2-3; d_call: TRBD2; clone_size: few; v_call: TRBV7-8; cdr3_nt: TGTGCCAGCAGCTTAGCACCTCTAGCGGGAGAGACAGATACGCAGTATTTT; cdr3_aa: CASSLAPLAGETDTQYF
j_call: TRBJ2-3; d_call: .; clone_size: few; v_call: TRBV6-5; cdr3_nt: TGTGCCAGCAGTACAGGAGGACTACGAGATACGCAGTATTTT; cdr3_aa: CASSTGGLRDTQYF
j_call: TRBJ1-1; d_call: TRBD1; clone_size: .; v_call: TRBV20-1; cdr3_nt: TGCAGTGCTAGAAAGACAGGGCCGTACACTGAAGCTTTCTTT; cdr3_aa: CSARKTGPYTEAFF
j_call: TRBJ2-1; d_call: TRBD2; clone_size: .; v_call: TRBV20-1; cdr3_nt: TGCAGTGCCCCGACTAGCGGGAGTAGGTCCTACAATGAGCAGTTCTTC; cdr3_aa: CSAPTSGSRSYNEQFF
j_call: TRBJ2-2; d_call: .; clone_size: few; v_call: TRBV2; cdr3_nt: TGTGCCAGCAGTGAAGCGGAGCGGATTTTGGGTGCCGGGGAGCTGTTTTTT; cdr3_aa: CASSEAERILGAGELFF
j_call: TRBJ2-2; d_call: .; clone_size: few; v_call: TRBV6-4; cdr3_nt: TGTGCCAGCAGTCCCGGGACCAAGAACACCGGGGAGCTGTTTTTT; cdr3_aa: CASSPGTKNTGELFF
j_call: TRBJ2-7; d_call: .; clone_size: many; v_call: TRBV7-2; cdr3_nt: TGTGCCAGCAGCTTACGGCCCTACGAGCAGTACTTC; cdr3_aa: CASSLRPYEQYF
j_call: TRBJ2-3; d_call: .; clone_size: many; v_call: TRBV27; cdr3_nt: TGTGCCAGCAGTTTCGAAAAAGACTCGGGTGGCACAGATACGCAGTATTTT; cdr3_aa: CASSFEKDSGGTDTQYF
j_call: TRBJ2-7; d_call: TRBD2; clone_size: few; v_call: TRBV6-6; cdr3_nt: TGTGCCAGCAGCTATGGGACTAGCGGTTCTACCTACGAGCAGTACTTC; cdr3_aa: CASSYGTSGSTYEQYF
j_call: TRBJ1-2; d_call: .; clone_size: .; v_call: TRBV7-9; cdr3_nt: TGTGCCAGCAGCTTAGTAACAGAGTGGGGGTATGGCTACACCTTC; cdr3_aa: CASSLVTEWGYGYTF
j_call: TRBJ1-5; d_call: .; clone_size: many; v_call: TRBV27; cdr3_nt: TGTGCCAGCAGTTTTATAGGGGACAATCAGCCCCAGCATTTT; cdr3_aa: CASSFIGDNQPQHF
j_call: TRBJ2-3; d_call: TRBD2; clone_size: many; v_call: TRBV7-2; cdr3_nt: TGTGCCAGCAGCTTTTATGTGCAGCGGGAGGGCCTGGATACGCAGTATTTT; cdr3_aa: CASSFYVQREGLDTQYF
j_call: TRBJ1-1; d_call: .; clone_size: .; v_call: TRBV29-1; cdr3_nt: TGCAGCGGCGGCTCCGGAGGCAACACTGAAGCTTTCTTT; cdr3_aa: CSGGSGGNTEAFF
j_call: TRBJ2-2; d_call: TRBD2; clone_size: few; v_call: TRBV9; cdr3_nt: TGTGCCAGCTCGGATAGCGGGAACGCCGGGGAGCTGTTTTTT; cdr3_aa: CASSDSGNAGELFF
j_call: TRBJ2-7; d_call: TRBD2; clone_size: .; v_call: TRBV6-2/TRBV6-3; cdr3_nt: TGTGCCAGCAGTTACTCGACGGGAGGGACCTACGAGCAGTACTTC; cdr3_aa: CASSYSTGGTYEQYF
j_call: TRBJ2-3; d_call: .; clone_size: .; v_call: TRBV2; cdr3_nt: TGTGCCAGCAGCCGTACTCACAGGGTAGCCACAGATACGCAGTATTTT; cdr3_aa: CASSRTHRVATDTQYF
j_call: TRBJ1-1; d_call: .; clone_size: .; v_call: TRBV25-1; cdr3_nt: TGTGCCAGCAGTGGCTGGGAGAACACTGAAGCTTTCTTT; cdr3_aa: CASSGWENTEAFF
j_call: TRBJ2-1; d_call: TRBD2; clone_size: .; v_call: TRBV6-1; cdr3_nt: TGTGCCAGCAGGGGCCTAGCGGTCGAGAATGAGCAGTTCTTC; cdr3_aa: CASRGLAVENEQFF
j_call: TRBJ2-1; d_call: TRBD2; clone_size: .; v_call: TRBV6-5; cdr3_nt: TGTGCCAGCAGTTACTTGTCTAGCGGGGCCGCCGGAGTACGGGAGCAGTTCTTC; cdr3_aa: CASSYLSSGAAGVREQFF
j_call: TRBJ2-1; d_call: .; clone_size: few; v_call: TRBV4-1; cdr3_nt: TGCGCCAGCAGCCCCGCGGGGAACTCCTACAATGAGCAGTTCTTC; cdr3_aa: CASSPAGNSYNEQFF
j_call: TRBJ2-3; d_call: TRBD2; clone_size: many; v_call: TRBV6-2/TRBV6-3; cdr3_nt: TGTGCCAGCAGCCCCGAGGGAGCAGGACTAGCGGCGACAGATACGCAGTATTTT; cdr3_aa: CASSPEGAGLAATDTQYF